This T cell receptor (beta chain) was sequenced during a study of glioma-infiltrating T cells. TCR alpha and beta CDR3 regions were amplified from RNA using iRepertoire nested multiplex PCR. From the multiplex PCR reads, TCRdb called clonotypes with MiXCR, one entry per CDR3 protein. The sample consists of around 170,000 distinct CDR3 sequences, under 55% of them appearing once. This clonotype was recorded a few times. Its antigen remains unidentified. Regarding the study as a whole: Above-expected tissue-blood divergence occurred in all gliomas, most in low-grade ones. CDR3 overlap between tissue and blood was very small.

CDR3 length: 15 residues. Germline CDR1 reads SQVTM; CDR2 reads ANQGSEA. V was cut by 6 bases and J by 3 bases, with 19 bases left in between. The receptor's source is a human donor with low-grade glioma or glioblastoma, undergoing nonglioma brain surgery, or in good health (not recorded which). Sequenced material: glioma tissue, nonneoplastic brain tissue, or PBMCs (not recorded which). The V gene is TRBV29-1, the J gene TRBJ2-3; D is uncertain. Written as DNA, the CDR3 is TGCAGCGTCCAAACCGCAGCGAAGAGGACAGATACGCAGTATTTT. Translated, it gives CSVQTAAKRTDTQYF.